This TCR beta chain is from a study of cytomegalovirus exposure and HLA in healthy donors. The study's findings and limits: Roughly uniform sequencing depth across donors was assumed, possibly incorrectly. Later findings reportedly placed an Asian-associated ancestry cluster below the roughly 670-donor mean for N-insertions. The authors enumerated over 150 TCR beta chains as linked to cytomegalovirus.

With respect to this clone: Its specificity is not known.

In the PCR, 60 Vbeta and 13 Jbeta primers were used. Clones were sequenced by immunoSEQ multiplex PCR, and TCRdb holds only the in-frame ones, with some missing. The sample consists of roughly 100,000 clones, roughly four fifths of them appearing once. This CDR3 is 12 amino acids long. V lost 1 base and J 7 bases, leaving 5 bases between the germline ends. The germline V gene has CDR1 MDHEN and CDR2 SYDVKM. The sequence derives from a female donor in good health and CMV-seropositive. This chain links TRBV28 with TRBJ1-5, with unresolved D. The source material was PBMCs. The CDR3 region is CASSLLGQPQHF. The CDR3 DNA is TGTGCCAGCAGTTTATTGGGCCAGCCCCAGCATTTT.